One and the same sample provided the 26 T cell receptor beta chains below, sequenced in a study of T cell responses to AZD1222 COVID-19 vaccine. Clones were sequenced by immunoSEQ multiplex PCR, and TCRdb holds only the in-frame ones, with some missing. The data contain roughly 98,000 clones, approximately 84% of them singletons. This material consisted of peripheral blood, taken 28 days after the second AZD1222 dose. The source of these receptors is an adult who received the AZD1222 COVID-19 vaccine.

DNA of the CDR3: TGTGCCAGCAGTAACGACAGGGTGAAACCTACGAAGCAGTACTTC. Amino acid sequence: CASSNDRVKPTKQYF. The chain carries TRBV11-3 and TRBJ2-7, with TRBD1 matching over 7 bases. The CDR3 sequence is 15 residues long. Germline values: CDR1 SGHNT, CDR2 YENEEA. V was pared by 6 bases and J by 8 bases, with 16 bases of the junction left unmatched.

The V gene is TRBV6-5, the J gene TRBJ1-1; TRBD1 agrees at 8 bases. The germline gives CDR1 MNHEY, CDR2 SVGAGI. The CDR3 loop spans 12 amino acids. J was trimmed by 9 bases and V by 6 bases; bases with no gene match: 6. This chain's CDR3 is CASSGQGLKAFF. CDR3 coding DNA: TGTGCCAGCAGCGGACAGGGATTGAAAGCTTTCTTT.

The gene calls are TRBV19 and TRBJ2-1; 11 bases are a match to TRBD2. The CDR3 has 16 residues. The ends lost 4 bases at V and 4 bases at J; junction bases unmatched: 6. Germline V gene lookup returns CDR1 LNHDA and CDR2 SQIVND (reference sequence). CDR3 nucleotides: TGTGCCAGTAGTAGCACTAGCGGGGGAGTTTACAATGAGCAGTTCTTC. Translation: CASSSTSGGVYNEQFF.

This rearrangement joins TRBV12-5 to TRBJ2-3; the D gene is possibly TRBD1 (6 bases). The V gene lost 3 bases and the J gene lost 2 bases, with 12 bases spanning the gap. The CDR3 consists of 15 residues. Per the germline V gene, CDR1 is LGHNT and CDR2 is FRNRAP. The CDR3 region is CASGFGGGLTDTQYF. Written as DNA, the CDR3 is TGTGCTAGTGGTTTTGGGGGCGGACTCACAGATACGCAGTATTTT.

This chain joins TRBV13 and TRBJ1-1; a weak D match, TRBD1 (5 bases). The V end was cut by 5 bases, the J end by 6 bases, with 13 bases between. The CDR3 runs to 13 residues. CDR1 is PRHDT and CDR2 is FYEKMQ in the germline V gene (reference sequence). The CDR3 is CASSPPGRPEAFF. In DNA form, the CDR3 reads TGTGCCAGCAGCCCCCCAGGGAGGCCTGAAGCTTTCTTT.

The J gene is TRBJ1-4, the V gene TRBV18; 9 bases are a match to TRBD1. V shed 6 bases and J 10 bases; nucleotides not matched to a gene: 12. Per germline, CDR1 KGHSH and CDR2 LQKENI. This CDR3 spans 15 amino acids. CDR3 coding DNA: TGTGCCAGCTCCCCAACGACAGGGGGAATCGGAAAACTGTTTTTT. Protein product: CASSPTTGGIGKLFF.

The V call is TRBV5-1, the J call TRBJ2-2; TRBD1 agrees at 8 bases. CDR3 length equals 17 residues. V lost 4 bases to trimming and J lost 6 bases; unmatched junction nucleotides: 14. Germline lookup yields CDR1 SGHRS and CDR2 YFSETQ. The CDR3 spells CASSKPGQGAYPGELFF. CDR3 sequence (DNA): TGCGCCAGCAGCAAGCCCGGACAGGGTGCCTACCCCGGGGAGCTGTTTTTT.

The V call is TRBV3-1 (or the pseudogene TRBV3-2), the J call TRBJ2-2; the match to TRBD2 covers 9 bases. The germline gives CDR1 LGHDT, CDR2 YNNKEL (reference sequence). This CDR3 region has 15 residues. V shed 5 bases and J 4 bases; nucleotides not matched to a gene: 5. CDR3 DNA sequence: TGTGCCAGCAGCTACCGCGGGGGGGTCACCGGGGAGCTGTTTTTT. The encoded protein is CASSYRGGVTGELFF.

The CDR3 loop is CASSRGRDNEQFF. CDR3 sequence (DNA): TGTGCCAGCAGTCGGGGTCGGGACAATGAGCAGTTCTTC. The chain couples TRBV12-3 or TRBV12-4 to TRBJ2-1, with a tentative D call TRBD2 (5 bases). CDR3 length equals 13 residues. Trimming took 5 bases from V and 5 from J, leaving 10 bases between them.

The chain couples TRBV19 to TRBJ1-1; possible D gene TRBD1, 5 bases. The CDR3 runs to 14 residues. From germline, CDR1 is LNHDA and CDR2 SQIVND (reference sequence). Trimming shortened V by 5 bases and J by 2 bases, and 12 bases separated the two germline ends. CDR3 coding DNA: TGTGCCAGTAGTTACCGACAGCTTAACACTGAAGCTTTCTTT. Protein sequence: CASSYRQLNTEAFF.

This clone was observed a single time. The chain links TRBV5-1 to TRBJ2-5, with D possibly TRBD1 on 5 matching bases. Trimming removed 1 base from V and 5 bases from J, with 15 bases in between. This CDR3 is built from 15 residues. From germline, CDR1 is SGHRS and CDR2 YFSETQ. CDR3 DNA sequence: TGCGCCAGCAGCTTGCTAGGGGAAAGATGGGAGACCCAGTACTTC. Translating gives CASSLLGERWETQYF.

The chain employs TRBV19 and TRBJ2-7; 16 bases agree with TRBD2. The CDR3 covers 19 residues. V trimming: 6 bases; J trimming: 4 bases; junction bases outside the gene matches: 15. In germline, CDR1 is LNHDA, CDR2 SQIVND (reference sequence). CDR3 coding DNA: TGTGCCAGTAGCCTGGGACTAGCGGGAGGGCCCGGGGATAAGTACGAGCAGTACTTC. Its protein product is CASSLGLAGGPGDKYEQYF.

The chain is built from TRBV9 and TRBJ2-7; no reliable D call. CDR1 is SGDLS and CDR2 is YYNGEE in the germline V gene. The CDR3 contains 12 residues. V gave up 4 bases and J gave up 4 bases, with 9 bases separating them. The CDR3 loop is CASSLDGYEQYF. CDR3 nucleotide sequence: TGTGCCAGCAGCTTAGACGGGTACGAGCAGTACTTC.

This clone was seen only once. The V call is TRBV4-1, the J call TRBJ1-6, with 9 bases identical to TRBD1. The CDR3 contains 15 residues. Unmatched junction bases numbered 8, after V lost 4 bases and J lost 10 bases. Germline assignment: CDR1 MGHRA and CDR2 YSYEKL. The chain's CDR3 is CASSRADRGGSPLHF. CDR3 sequence (DNA): TGCGCCAGCAGCCGAGCGGACAGGGGAGGATCACCCCTCCACTTT.

V gene TRBV7-9 combines with J gene TRBJ2-5; 7 bases match TRBD1. Germline V lookup: CDR1 SEHNR, CDR2 FQNEAQ (reference sequence). V gave up 5 bases and J gave up 3 bases; unmatched junction bases: 6. The CDR3 sequence is 14 residues long. CDR3 sequence (DNA): TGTGCCAGCAGCCTTACAGGGGAAAAAGAGACCCAGTACTTC. It is translated as CASSLTGEKETQYF.

This clone is a singleton in its sample. The gene calls are TRBV11-3 and TRBJ2-5; D gene ambiguous. V lost 5 bases, J lost 1 base, and 2 bases lay in between. This CDR3 is 11 amino acids long. Germline CDR1 SGHNT, CDR2 YENEEA. This CDR3 reads CASSIQETQYF. DNA of the CDR3: TGTGCCAGCAGCATCCAAGAGACCCAGTACTTC. The full variable domain, with the rest looked up from reference TRBV11-3 and TRBJ2-5, is EAGVVQSPRYKIIEKKQPVAFWCNPISGHNTLYWYLQNLGQGPELLIRYENEEAVDDSQLPKDRFSAERLKGVDSTLKIQPAELGDSAVYLCASSIQETQYFGPGTRLLVL.

The chain combines TRBV7-3 with TRBJ1-1, with 7 bases matching TRBD1. There are 16 residues in the CDR3. Germline V gene lookup returns CDR1 SGHTA and CDR2 FQGTGA. Trimming removed 2 bases from V and 0 bases from J; junction bases left unmatched: 6. CDR3: CASSLQGGSLNTEAFF. CDR3 DNA: TGTGCCAGCAGCTTACAAGGGGGCAGTTTGAACACTGAAGCTTTCTTT.

This chain joins TRBV7-8 and TRBJ1-1, with 8 bases aligning to TRBD1. Germline CDR1 and CDR2: SGHVS and FQNEAQ. This CDR3 contains 14 residues. J gave up 8 bases and V 2 bases, and 7 bases lay outside the gene matches. CDR3: CASSLRQGTLEAFF. CDR3 nucleotide sequence: TGTGCCAGCAGCTTAAGACAGGGGACGTTAGAAGCTTTCTTT.

V gene TRBV12-3 or TRBV12-4 combines with J gene TRBJ1-1, with D tentatively TRBD1 (6 bases). V lost 4 bases to trimming and J lost 3 bases, with 9 bases between them. CDR3 size: 13 residues. CDR3 sequence reads: CASSYTGYTEAFF. Here the CDR3 DNA reads TGTGCCAGCAGTTACACAGGGTACACTGAAGCTTTCTTT.

The rearrangement uses TRBV7-2 and TRBJ1-4, with 7 bases matching TRBD1. Germline loops: CDR1 SGHTA, CDR2 FQGNSA. CDR3 length equals 15 residues. Trimming took 2 bases from V and 7 from J; bases not matched to a gene: 7. Here the CDR3 reads CASSLLAGGGEKLFF. The CDR3 coding sequence is TGTGCCAGCAGCTTATTGGCAGGGGGTGGTGAAAAACTGTTTTTT.

The chain carries TRBV7-8 and TRBJ2-3; TRBD2 matches 13 bases. Trimming removed 5 bases from V and 5 bases from J; junction bases left unmatched: 7. Germline V gives CDR1 SGHVS, CDR2 FQNEAQ. The CDR3 spans 16 residues. CDR3 coding DNA: TGTGCCAGCAGCGCCTCACTAGCGGGGGGGGGAGATACGCAGTATTTT. Protein sequence: CASSASLAGGGDTQYF.

The rearrangement links TRBV10-1 to TRBJ1-1; D not resolved. Germline V lookup: CDR1 WNHNN, CDR2 SYGVQD (reference sequence). The CDR3 has 12 amino acids. V shed 4 bases and J shed 1 base, with 4 bases lying between them. CDR3 protein: CASSGPNTEAFF. The CDR3 nucleotides are TGCGCCAGCAGTGGCCCGAACACTGAAGCTTTCTTT.

The V and J genes are TRBV7-9 and TRBJ2-7; no clear D gene. CDR3 length equals 14 residues. Trimming left V 1 base short and J 2 bases short, with 9 bases between. Germline lookup yields CDR1 SEHNR and CDR2 FQNEAQ (reference sequence). This CDR3 is CASSLVVGPYEQYF. The CDR3 bases are TGTGCCAGCAGCTTAGTGGTCGGACCCTACGAGCAGTACTTC.

The V call is TRBV7-2, the J call TRBJ1-5, with TRBD1 identical over 8 bases. This CDR3 region has 14 residues. J lost 6 bases, V lost 5 bases, and 6 bases had no gene match. Germline V lookup: CDR1 SGHTA, CDR2 FQGNSA. The CDR3 here is CASSPRTGPQPQHF. The CDR3 DNA is TGTGCCAGCAGCCCTAGGACAGGGCCTCAGCCCCAGCATTTT.

A note on this clone: Within the sample, other DNA sequences also encode this same CDR3. V is TRBV12-3 or TRBV12-4 and J is TRBJ1-2, with D unresolved. The germline V and J ends were trimmed by 5 bases and 4 bases, with 11 bases remaining between them. CDR3 length: 13 amino acids. CDR3 in DNA: TGTGCCAGCAGTCTAAGGGTTGCCTATGGCTACACCTTC. Protein product: CASSLRVAYGYTF.

The V and J genes are TRBV14 and TRBJ1-4; 7 bases agree with TRBD1. The CDR3 length is 16 residues. After removal of 6 bases from V and 9 bases from J, the junction contained 16 bases not matched to a gene. The V gene's germline CDR1 is SGHDN and CDR2 FVKESK. CDR3 bases: TGTGCCAGCAGGCTCACAGGGGTCGGGGCCCCACAAAAACTGTTTTTT. Protein sequence: CASRLTGVGAPQKLFF. The whole variable domain, filled in from reference TRBV14 and TRBJ1-4, reads EAGVTQFPSHSVIEKGQTVTLRCDPISGHDNLYWYRRVMGKEIKFLLHFVKESKQDESGMPNNRFLAERTGGTYSTLKVQPAELEDSGVYFCASRLTGVGAPQKLFFGSGTQLSVL.